The T cell receptor beta chain described here comes from a study of shared clonotypes between healthy human individuals. From germline, CDR1 is MNHNS and CDR2 SASEGT. V lost 5 bases, J lost 2 bases, and 7 bases stayed unmatched. The CDR3 is made up of 15 amino acids. Sequenced by immunoSEQ multiplex PCR; TCRdb stores in-frame clones only, minus some. The repertoire has fewer than 700,000 clones, around 80% of them found once; the top ten carry 12%. J is TRBJ1-1 and V is TRBV6-1, with 8 bases matching TRBD1. This receptor was identified in a woman aged 40 to 50 in good health. Some clones in this sample may be carry-over from other donors' samples. The specimen sequenced was PBMCs. In nucleotides, the CDR3 is TGTGCCAGCAGTATCCGACAGGGGATCAACACTGAAGCTTTCTTT. Protein sequence: CASSIRQGINTEAFF.